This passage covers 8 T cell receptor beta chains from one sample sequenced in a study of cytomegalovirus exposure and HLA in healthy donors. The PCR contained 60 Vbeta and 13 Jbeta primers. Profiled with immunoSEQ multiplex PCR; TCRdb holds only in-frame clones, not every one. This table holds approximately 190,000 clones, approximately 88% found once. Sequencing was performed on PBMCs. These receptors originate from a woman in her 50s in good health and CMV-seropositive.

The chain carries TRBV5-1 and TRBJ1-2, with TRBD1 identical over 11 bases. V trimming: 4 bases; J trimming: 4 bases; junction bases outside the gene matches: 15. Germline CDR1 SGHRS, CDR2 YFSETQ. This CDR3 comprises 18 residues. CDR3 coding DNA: TGCGCCAGCAGCCCCATGGAGCCTCCCGGGACAGGGGGCTATGGCTACACCTTC. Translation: CASSPMEPPGTGGYGYTF.

In DNA, the CDR3 is TGCGCCAGCAGCTTGGGGAACCGCGGGGAGCCCCAGCATTTT. Translating it yields CASSLGNRGEPQHF. This chain joins TRBV5-1 and TRBJ1-5, with D hard to call. V lost 0 bases and J lost 8, with 12 bases in between. Germline lookup yields CDR1 SGHRS and CDR2 YFSETQ. The CDR3 sequence is 14 residues long.

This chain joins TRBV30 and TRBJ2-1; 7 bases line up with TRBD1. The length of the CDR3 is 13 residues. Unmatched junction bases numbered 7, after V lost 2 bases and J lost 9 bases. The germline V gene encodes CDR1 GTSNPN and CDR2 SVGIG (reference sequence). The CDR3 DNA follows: TGTGCCTGGAGTAAGAGGGGGCCTGGTGAGCAGTTCTTC. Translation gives CAWSKRGPGEQFF.

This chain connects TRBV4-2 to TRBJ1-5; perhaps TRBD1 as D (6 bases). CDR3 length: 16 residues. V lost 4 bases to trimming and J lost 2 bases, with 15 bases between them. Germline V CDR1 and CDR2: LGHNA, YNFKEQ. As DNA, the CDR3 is TGTGCCAGCAGCCCACGGACAGACCCCGGCAATCAGCCCCAGCATTTT. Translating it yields CASSPRTDPGNQPQHF.

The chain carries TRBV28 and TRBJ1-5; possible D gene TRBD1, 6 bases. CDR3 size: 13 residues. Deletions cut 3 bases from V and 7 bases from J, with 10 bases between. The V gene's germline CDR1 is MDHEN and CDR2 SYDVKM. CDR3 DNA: TGTGCCAGCAGTTTTTTCCAGGGGCAGCCCCAGCATTTT. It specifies CASSFFQGQPQHF.

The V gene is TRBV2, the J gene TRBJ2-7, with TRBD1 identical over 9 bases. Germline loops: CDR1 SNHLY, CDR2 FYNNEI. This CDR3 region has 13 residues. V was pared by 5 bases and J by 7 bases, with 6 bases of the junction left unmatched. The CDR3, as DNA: TGTGCCAGCAGTTGGGACAGGGCCGGGGAGCAGTACTTC. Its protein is CASSWDRAGEQYF.

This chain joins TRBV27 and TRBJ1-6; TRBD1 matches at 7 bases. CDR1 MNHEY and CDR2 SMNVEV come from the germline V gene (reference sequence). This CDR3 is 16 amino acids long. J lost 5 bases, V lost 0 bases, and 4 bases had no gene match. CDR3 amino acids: CASSLSGTVDNSPLHF. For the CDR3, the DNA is TGTGCCAGCAGTTTATCGGGGACAGTAGATAATTCACCCCTCCACTTT.

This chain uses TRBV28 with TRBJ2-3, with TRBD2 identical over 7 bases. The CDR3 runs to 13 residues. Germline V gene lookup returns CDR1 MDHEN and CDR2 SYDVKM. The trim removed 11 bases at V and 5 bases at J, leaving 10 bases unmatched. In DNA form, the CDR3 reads TGTGCCGGGCTTGGGGCGGGGGAAGATACGCAGTATTTT. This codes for CAGLGAGEDTQYF. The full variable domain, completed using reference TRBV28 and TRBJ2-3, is DVKVTQSSRYLVKRTGEKVFLECVQDMDHENMFWYRQDPGLGLRLIYFSYDVKMKEKGDIPEGYSVSREKKERFSLILESASTNQTSMYLCAGLGAGEDTQYFGPGTRLTVL.